The source of this T cell receptor (beta chain) is a study of blood T cell repertoires in COVID-19. Germline assignment: CDR1 SGHRS and CDR2 YFSETQ. The CDR3 contains 15 residues. Trimming cost V 1 base and J 6 bases, with 14 bases left between them. Profiling relied on immunoSEQ multiplex PCR, and the TCRdb table lists in-frame clones only, not all of them. The table shows around 450,000 clones, with around 89% occurring only once. The rearrangement joins TRBV5-1 to TRBJ1-5, with D perhaps TRBD1 (6 bases). The sequence derives from a young woman with acute or convalescent COVID-19. The specimen sequenced was peripheral blood. CDR3 amino acids: CASSLLPGAGQPQHF. The CDR3 bases are TGCGCCAGCAGCTTGCTCCCAGGGGCGGGTCAGCCCCAGCATTTT.